The sequence of this T cell receptor beta chain was determined in a study of CD8+CD57+ T cells in acquired aplastic anemia. The sequenced patients had an expansion of CD8+CD57+ cells seen by flow cytometry. Profiles of TCR beta VDJ and CDR3 were generated from a genomic DNA template. TCRdb ran MiXCR on the reads and lists one entry per CDR3 protein. The sample carries hundreds of thousands of distinct CDR3 sequences, 25% to 40% recorded once. This clonotype turned up a few times. Sequencing was done on a sample of sorted CD4+, CD8+, or CD8+CD57+ T cells (not recorded which) from PBMCs. This receptor was taken from a human donor with aplastic anemia.

The CDR3 protein is CSAALPAPSYNEQFF. Here the CDR3 DNA reads TGCAGTGCTGCCCTCCCGGCCCCCTCCTACAATGAGCAGTTCTTC. The chain employs TRBV20-1 and TRBJ2-1; D is uncertain. Trimming removed 5 bases from V and 0 bases from J, with 14 bases in between. The CDR3 is 15 residues long. Per germline, CDR1 DFQATT and CDR2 SNEGSKA (reference sequence).